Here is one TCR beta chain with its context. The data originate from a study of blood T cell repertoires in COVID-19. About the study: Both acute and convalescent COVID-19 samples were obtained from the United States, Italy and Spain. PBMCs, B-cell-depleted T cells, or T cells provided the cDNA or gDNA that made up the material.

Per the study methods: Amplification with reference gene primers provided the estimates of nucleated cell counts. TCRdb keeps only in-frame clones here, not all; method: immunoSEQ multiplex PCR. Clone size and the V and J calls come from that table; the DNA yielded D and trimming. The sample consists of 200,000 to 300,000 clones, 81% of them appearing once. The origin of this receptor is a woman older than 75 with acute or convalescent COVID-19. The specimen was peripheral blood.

The CDR3 DNA is TGTGCCAGTAGTCAAACGGGAGATGCTGAAGCTTTCTTT. Translating it yields CASSQTGDAEAFF. V and J are TRBV19 and TRBJ1-1; D is uncertain. The CDR3 extends over 13 amino acids. The germline V and J ends were trimmed by 5 bases and 6 bases, with 13 bases remaining between them. Germline values: CDR1 LNHDA, CDR2 SQIVND (reference sequence).